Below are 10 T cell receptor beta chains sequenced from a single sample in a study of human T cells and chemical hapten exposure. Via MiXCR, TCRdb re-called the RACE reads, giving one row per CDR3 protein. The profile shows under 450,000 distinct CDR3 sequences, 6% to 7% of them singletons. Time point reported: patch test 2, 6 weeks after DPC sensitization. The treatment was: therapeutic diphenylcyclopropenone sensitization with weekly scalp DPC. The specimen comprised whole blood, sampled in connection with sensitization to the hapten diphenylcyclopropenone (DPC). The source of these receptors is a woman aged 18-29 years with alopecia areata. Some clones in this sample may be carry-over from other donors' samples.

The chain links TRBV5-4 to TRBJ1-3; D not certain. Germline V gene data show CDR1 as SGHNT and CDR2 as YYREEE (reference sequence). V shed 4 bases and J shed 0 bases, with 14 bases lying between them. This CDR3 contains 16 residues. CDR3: CASSGRTRASGNTIYF. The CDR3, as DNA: TGTGCCAGCAGCGGGCGGACGCGGGCCTCTGGAAACACCATATATTTT.

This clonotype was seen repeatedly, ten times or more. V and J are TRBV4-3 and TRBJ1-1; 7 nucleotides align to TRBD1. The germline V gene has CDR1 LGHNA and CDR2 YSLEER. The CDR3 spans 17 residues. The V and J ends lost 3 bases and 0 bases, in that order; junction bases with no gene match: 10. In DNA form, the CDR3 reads TGCGCCAGCAGCCAGGGCTTGGGACAGAGGCTGAACACTGAAGCTTTCTTT. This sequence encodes CASSQGLGQRLNTEAFF.

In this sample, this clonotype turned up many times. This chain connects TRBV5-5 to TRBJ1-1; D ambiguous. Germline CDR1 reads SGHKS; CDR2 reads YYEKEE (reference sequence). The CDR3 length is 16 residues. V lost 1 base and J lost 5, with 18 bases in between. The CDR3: CASSLRVGRLRTEAFF. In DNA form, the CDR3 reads TGTGCCAGCAGCTTGAGGGTAGGCAGGTTGAGGACTGAAGCTTTCTTT.

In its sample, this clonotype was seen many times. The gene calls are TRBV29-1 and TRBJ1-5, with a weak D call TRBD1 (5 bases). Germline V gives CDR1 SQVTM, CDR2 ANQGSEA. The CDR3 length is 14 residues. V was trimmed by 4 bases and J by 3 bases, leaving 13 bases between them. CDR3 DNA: TGCAGCGTTGTTGGGGGATCATTCAATCAGCCCCAGCATTTT. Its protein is CSVVGGSFNQPQHF.

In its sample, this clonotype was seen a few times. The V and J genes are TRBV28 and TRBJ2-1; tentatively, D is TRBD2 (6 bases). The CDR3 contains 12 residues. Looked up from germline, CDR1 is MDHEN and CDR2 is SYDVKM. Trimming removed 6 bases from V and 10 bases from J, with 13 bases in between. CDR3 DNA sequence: TGTGCCAGCAGACTTAACCGGGGGGAGCAGTTCTTC. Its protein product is CASRLNRGEQFF.

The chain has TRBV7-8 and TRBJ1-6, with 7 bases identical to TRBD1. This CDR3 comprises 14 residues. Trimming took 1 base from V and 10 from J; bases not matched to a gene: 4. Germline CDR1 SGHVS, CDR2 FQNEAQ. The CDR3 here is CASSLGDRKSPLHF. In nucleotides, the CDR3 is TGTGCCAGCAGCTTAGGGGACAGAAAATCACCCCTCCACTTT.

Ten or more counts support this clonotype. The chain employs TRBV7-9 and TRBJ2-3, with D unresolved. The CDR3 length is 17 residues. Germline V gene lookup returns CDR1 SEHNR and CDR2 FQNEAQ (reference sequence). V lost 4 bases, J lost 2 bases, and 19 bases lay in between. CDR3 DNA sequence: TGTGCCAGCAGCTCCTTCACGGGCGCGAGAATCACAGATACGCAGTATTTT. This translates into CASSSFTGARITDTQYF.

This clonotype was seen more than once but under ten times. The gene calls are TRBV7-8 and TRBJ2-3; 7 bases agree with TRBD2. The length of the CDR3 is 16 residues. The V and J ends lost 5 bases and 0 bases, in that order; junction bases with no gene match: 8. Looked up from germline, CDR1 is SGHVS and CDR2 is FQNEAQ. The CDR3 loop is CASSPRAGTSTDTQYF. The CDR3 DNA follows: TGTGCCAGCAGCCCGAGAGCGGGGACTAGCACAGATACGCAGTATTTT.

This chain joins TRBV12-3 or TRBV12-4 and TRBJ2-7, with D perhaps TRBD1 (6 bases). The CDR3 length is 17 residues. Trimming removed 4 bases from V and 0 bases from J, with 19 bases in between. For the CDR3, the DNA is TGTGCCAGCAGTTCACCCCCTAACCAGGGGATCTCCTACGAGCAGTACTTC. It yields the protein CASSSPPNQGISYEQYF.

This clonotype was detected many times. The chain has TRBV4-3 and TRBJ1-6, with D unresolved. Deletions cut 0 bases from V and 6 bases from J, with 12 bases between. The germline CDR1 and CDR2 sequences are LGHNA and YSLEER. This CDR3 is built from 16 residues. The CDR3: CASSQEPAQLNSPLHF. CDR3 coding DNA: TGCGCCAGCAGCCAAGAGCCCGCTCAGCTTAATTCACCCCTCCACTTT.